A single sample is the source of the 4 T cell receptor beta chains below, sequenced in a study of OX40 agonist ivuxolimab in advanced cancers. Assay: immunoSEQ multiplex PCR; the TCRdb copy retains only in-frame clones and omits some. Seen here are 60,000 or so clones, over 80% observed once, and the top ten hold about 5%. The sample was CD4+ or CD8+ T cells sorted from blood, taken in a trial of the OX40 agonist ivuxolimab. All receptors derive from an adult with an advanced solid tumor such as melanoma, head and neck, liver or kidney cancer.

The V gene is TRBV4-3, the J gene TRBJ2-7; 11 bases fit TRBD2. This CDR3 spans 15 amino acids. CDR1 and CDR2 from the germline V gene are LGHNA and YSLEER. V lost 4 bases, J lost 3 bases, and 5 bases stayed unmatched. The CDR3 region is CASSRELAGGYEQYF. The DNA of the CDR3 is TGCGCCAGCAGCCGAGAGCTAGCGGGAGGCTACGAGCAGTACTTC.

The genes are TRBV7-3 and TRBJ2-3, with D uncertain. Trimming shortened V by 0 bases and J by 5 bases, and 6 bases separated the two germline ends. Germline values: CDR1 SGHTA, CDR2 FQGTGA. The CDR3 sequence is 13 residues long. The CDR3 sequence: CASSLTSGDTQYF. The CDR3, as DNA: TGTGCCAGCAGCTTAACCTCTGGAGATACGCAGTATTTT.

The V and J genes are TRBV6-6 and TRBJ2-2, with D perhaps matching TRBD2 (6 bases). CDR3 length: 15 residues. Germline CDR1 is MNHNY and CDR2 is SVGAGI (reference sequence). The V and J ends lost 5 bases and 6 bases respectively, with 16 bases between them. The CDR3 protein is CASSGTAVGSGELFF. CDR3 nucleotide sequence: TGTGCCAGCAGTGGGACTGCCGTAGGGTCCGGGGAGCTGTTTTTT.

V and J are TRBV12-5 and TRBJ2-7, with 9 positions matching TRBD1. The CDR3 is 14 amino acids. Germline assignment: CDR1 LGHNT and CDR2 FRNRAP. V shed 7 bases, J shed 6 bases, and the junction held 10 bases outside the gene matches. This CDR3 is CASARSQGASEQYF. The CDR3 DNA is TGTGCTAGTGCCAGATCACAGGGGGCGAGCGAGCAGTACTTC.